This TCR beta chain was sequenced in a study of blood T cell repertoires in COVID-19. Overall study: Samples taken during acute and convalescent COVID-19 were collected in the United States, Italy and Spain. T cells, B-cell-depleted T cells, or PBMCs supplied cDNA or gDNA.

This clone has a single count. Trimming removed 3 bases at V and 1 base at J, with 13 bases between. The CDR3 is made up of 16 amino acids. The V gene's germline CDR1 is SGHAT and CDR2 FQNNGV. In the source study's methods: Using reference gene primer amplification, nucleated cell counts were estimated. Measured with immunoSEQ multiplex PCR; TCRdb has only the in-frame clones, and not every one. That table is the source of V, J and clone size, and D and trimming were worked out from the DNA. There are about 260,000 clones in the sample; 86% occur only once, and 3.5% to 4% lies in the top ten. The V call is TRBV11-2, the J call TRBJ1-3; D may be TRBD1 (5 bases). This clonotype was obtained from a man younger than 35 with active or convalescent COVID-19. Sequenced sample: peripheral blood. This CDR3 is CASSLIVGQSGNTIYF. CDR3 nucleotides: TGTGCCAGCAGCTTGATAGTGGGGCAGTCTGGAAACACCATATATTTT.